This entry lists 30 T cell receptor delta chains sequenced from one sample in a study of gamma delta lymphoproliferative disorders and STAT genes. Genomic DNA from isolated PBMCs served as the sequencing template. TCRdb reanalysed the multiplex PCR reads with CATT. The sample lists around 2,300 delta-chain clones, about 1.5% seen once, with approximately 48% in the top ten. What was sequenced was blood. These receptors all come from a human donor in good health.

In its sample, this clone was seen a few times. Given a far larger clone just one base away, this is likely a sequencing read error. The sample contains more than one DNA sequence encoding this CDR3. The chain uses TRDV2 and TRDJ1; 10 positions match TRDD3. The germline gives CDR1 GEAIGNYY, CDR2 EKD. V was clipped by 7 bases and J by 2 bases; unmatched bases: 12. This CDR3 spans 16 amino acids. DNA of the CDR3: TGTGCCTGCGATGGCCTACTGGGGGATTTAACCGATAAACTCATCTTT. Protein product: CACDGLLGDLTDKLIF.

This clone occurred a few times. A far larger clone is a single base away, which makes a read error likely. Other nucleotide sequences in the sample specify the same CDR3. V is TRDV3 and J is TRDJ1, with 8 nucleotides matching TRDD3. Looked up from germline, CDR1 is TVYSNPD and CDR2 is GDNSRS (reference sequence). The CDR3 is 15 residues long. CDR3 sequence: CASPGRGDNTDKLIF. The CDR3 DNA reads TGTGCCTCCCCGGGCAGGGGGGATAACACCGATAAGCTCATCTTT.

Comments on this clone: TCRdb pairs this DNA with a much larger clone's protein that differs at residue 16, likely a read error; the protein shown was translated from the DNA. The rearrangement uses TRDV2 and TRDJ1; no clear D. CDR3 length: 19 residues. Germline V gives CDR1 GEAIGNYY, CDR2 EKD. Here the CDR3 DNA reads TGTGCCTGTGACACCATACCCCAGGCGGGAAGCGGGTACACCGATATACTCATCTTT. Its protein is CACDTIPQAGSGYTDILIF.

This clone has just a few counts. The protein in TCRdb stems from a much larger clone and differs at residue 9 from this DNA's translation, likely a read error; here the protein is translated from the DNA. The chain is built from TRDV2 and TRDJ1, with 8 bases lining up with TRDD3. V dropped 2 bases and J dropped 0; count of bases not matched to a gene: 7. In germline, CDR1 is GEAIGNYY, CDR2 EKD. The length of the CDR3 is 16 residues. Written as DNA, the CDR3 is TGTGCCTGTGACAAACTGGGGGGAGCGTACACCGATAAACTCATCTTT. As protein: CACDKLGGAYTDKLIF.

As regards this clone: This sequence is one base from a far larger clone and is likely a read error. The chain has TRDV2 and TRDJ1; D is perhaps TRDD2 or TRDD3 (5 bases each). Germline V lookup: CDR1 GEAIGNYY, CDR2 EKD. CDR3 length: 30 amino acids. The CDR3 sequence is CACGISGLGTAGGHSSRRPYKLPTTNKLIF. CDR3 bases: TGTGCCTGTGGAATCAGTGGTTTGGGGACTGCCGGGGGCCACTCCAGTAGACGTCCTTATAAACTTCCGACCACCAATAAACTCATCTTT.

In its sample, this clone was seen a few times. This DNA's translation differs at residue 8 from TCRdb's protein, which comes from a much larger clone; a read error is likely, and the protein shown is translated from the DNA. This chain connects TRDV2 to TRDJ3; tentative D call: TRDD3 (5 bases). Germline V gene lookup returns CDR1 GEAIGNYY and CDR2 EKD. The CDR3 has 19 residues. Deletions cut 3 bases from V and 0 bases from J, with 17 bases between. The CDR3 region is CACDYLGNTTSWDTRQMFF. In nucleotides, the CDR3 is TGTGCCTGTGACTACTTGGGGAATACGACCTCCTGGGACACCCGACAGATGTTTTTC.

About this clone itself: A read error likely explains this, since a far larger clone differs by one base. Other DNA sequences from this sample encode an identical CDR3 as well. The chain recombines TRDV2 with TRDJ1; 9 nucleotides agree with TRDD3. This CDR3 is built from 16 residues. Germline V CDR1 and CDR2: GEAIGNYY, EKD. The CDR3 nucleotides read TGTGCCTGTGACTCCTTACTGGGGGAATACACCGATAAACTTATCTTT. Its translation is CACDSLLGEYTDKLIF.

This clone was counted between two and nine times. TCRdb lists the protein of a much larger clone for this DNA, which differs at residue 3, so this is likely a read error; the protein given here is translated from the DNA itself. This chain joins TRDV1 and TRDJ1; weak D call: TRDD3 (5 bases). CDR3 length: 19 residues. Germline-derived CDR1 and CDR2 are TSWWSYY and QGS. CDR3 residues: CAFGEFISLFWVGGDKLIF. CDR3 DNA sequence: TGTGCTTTTGGGGAATTTATCAGCCTTTTCTGGGTTGGCGGCGATAAACTCATCTTT.

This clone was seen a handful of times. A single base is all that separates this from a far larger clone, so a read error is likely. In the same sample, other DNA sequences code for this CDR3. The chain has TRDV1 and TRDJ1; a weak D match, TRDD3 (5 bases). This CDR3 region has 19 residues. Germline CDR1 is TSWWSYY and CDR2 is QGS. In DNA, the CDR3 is TGCGCTCTTGGGGAATTTATCAGCCTTTTCTGGGTTGGCGGCGATAAACTCATCTTT. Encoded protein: CALGEFISLFWVGGDKLIF.

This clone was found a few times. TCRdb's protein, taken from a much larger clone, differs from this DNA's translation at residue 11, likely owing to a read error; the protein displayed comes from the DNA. CDR3 amino acids: CASNPPHKWGADDKLIF. The CDR3 DNA sequence: TGTGCCTCTAACCCCCCCCATAAGTGGGGGGCCGACGATAAACTCATCTTT. The chain links TRDV3 to TRDJ1; the D gene is possibly TRDD3 (6 bases). The V gene lost 4 bases and the J gene lost 4 bases, with 28 bases spanning the gap. The CDR3 runs 17 residues. CDR1 and CDR2 (germline): TVYSNPD, GDNSRS (reference sequence).

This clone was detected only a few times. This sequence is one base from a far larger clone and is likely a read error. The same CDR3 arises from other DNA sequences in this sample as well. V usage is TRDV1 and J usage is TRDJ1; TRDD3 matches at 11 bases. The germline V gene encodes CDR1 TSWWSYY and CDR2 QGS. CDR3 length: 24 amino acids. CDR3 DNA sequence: TGTGCTCTTGGAGAACTATTGTTCTACGCACTTAGTGGGGGATACGCAGTGTACACCGATAAACTCATCTTT. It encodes CALGELLFYALSGGYAVYTDKLIF.

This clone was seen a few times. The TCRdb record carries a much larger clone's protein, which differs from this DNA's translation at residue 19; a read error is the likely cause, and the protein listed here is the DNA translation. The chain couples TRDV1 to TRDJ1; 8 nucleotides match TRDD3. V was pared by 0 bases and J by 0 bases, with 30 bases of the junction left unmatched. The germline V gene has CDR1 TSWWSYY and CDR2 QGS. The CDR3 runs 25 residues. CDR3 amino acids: CALGELVQIPQRLSILGVYTDKLIF. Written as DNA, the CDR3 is TGTGCTCTTGGGGAACTAGTTCAGATTCCTCAAAGGCTATCCATACTGGGGGTCTACACCGATAAACTCATCTTT.

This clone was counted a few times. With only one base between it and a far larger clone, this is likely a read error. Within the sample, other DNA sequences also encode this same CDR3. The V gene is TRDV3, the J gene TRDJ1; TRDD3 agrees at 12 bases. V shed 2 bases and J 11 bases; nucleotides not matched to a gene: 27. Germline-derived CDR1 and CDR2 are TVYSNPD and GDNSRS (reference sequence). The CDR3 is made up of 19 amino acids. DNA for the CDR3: TGTGCCTTTCTGCCCTACGGCTGGGGGATACGCGTATCCCCCTTTCCTCTCATCTTT. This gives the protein CAFLPYGWGIRVSPFPLIF.

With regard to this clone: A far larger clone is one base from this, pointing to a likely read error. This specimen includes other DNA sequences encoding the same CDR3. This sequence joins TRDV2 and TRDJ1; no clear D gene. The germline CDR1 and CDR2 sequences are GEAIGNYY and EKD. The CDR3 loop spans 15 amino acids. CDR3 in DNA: TGTGCCTGTGACACAATCGAGCTGAACACCGACAAACTCATCTTT. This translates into CACDTIELNTDKLIF.

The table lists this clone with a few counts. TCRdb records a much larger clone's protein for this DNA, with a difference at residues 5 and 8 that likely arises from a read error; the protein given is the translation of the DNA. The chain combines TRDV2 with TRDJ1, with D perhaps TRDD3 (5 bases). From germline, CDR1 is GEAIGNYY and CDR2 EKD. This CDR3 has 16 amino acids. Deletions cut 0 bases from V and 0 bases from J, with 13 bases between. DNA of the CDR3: TGTGCCTGTGACACCTTACTGGAGGAATACACCGATAAACTCATCTTT. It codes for CACDTLLEEYTDKLIF.

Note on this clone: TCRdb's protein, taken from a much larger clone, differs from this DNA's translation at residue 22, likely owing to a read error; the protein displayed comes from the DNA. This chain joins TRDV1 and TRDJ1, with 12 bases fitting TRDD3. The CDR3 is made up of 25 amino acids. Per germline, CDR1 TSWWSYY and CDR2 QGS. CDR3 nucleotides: TGTGCTCTTGGGGAACCCCGACCCTTCCTACGGAAACTGGGGGATACTTGGGGGGGCACCGATAGACTCATCTTT. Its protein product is CALGEPRPFLRKLGDTWGGTDRLIF.

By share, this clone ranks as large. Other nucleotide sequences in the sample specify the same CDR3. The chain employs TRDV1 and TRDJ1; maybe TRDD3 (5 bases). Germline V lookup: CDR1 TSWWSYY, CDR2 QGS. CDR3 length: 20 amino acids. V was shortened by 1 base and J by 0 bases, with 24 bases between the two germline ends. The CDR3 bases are TGTGCTCTTGGGGAACCTCCTTTTCCCCCGCGGGGAATGTACACCGATAAACTCATCTTT. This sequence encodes CALGEPPFPPRGMYTDKLIF.

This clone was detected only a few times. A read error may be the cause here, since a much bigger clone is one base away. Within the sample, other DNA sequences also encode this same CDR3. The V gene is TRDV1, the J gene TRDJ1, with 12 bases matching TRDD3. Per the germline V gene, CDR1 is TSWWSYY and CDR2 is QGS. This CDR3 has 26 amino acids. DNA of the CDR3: TGTGCCCTTGGGGAAAGCCCCCTGATCCACTTTCCGCCACTGGGGGATACCCATTTGTACACCGATAAACTCATCTTT. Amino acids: CALGESPLIHFPPLGDTHLYTDKLIF.

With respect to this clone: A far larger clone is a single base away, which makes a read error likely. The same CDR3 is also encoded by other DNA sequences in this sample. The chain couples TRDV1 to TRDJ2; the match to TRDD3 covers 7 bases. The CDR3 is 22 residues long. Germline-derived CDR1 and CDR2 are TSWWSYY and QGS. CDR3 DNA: TGTGCTCTTGGGGAACTATTCGCCTACCTGGGGATAATTGTGCCTTTAACAGCACAACTCTTCTTT. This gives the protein CALGELFAYLGIIVPLTAQLFF.

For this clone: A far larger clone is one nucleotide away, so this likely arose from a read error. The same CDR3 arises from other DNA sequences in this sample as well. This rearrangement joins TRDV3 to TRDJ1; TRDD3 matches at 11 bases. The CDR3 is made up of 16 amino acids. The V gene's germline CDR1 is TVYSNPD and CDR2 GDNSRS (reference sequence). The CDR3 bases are TGTGCCTTCCCCAAAGGACTGGGGGATATGGCCGACAAACTCATCTTT. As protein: CAFPKGLGDMADKLIF. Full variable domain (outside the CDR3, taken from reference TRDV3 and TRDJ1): CDKVTQSSPDQTVASGSEVVLLCTYDTVYSNPDLFWYRIRPDYSFQFVFYGDNSRSEGADFTQGRFSVKHILTQKAFHLVISPVRTEDSATYYCAFPKGLGDMADKLIFGKGTRVTVEP.

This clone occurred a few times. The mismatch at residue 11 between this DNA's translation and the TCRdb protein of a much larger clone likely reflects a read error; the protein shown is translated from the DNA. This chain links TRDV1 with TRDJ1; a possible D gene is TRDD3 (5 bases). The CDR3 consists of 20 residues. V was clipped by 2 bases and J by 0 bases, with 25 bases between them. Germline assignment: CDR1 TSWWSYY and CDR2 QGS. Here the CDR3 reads CALGEWGVGREGPYTDKLIF. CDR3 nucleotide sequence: TGTGCTCTTGGGGAATGGGGCGTCGGACGTGAGGGACCGTACACCGATAAACTCATCTTT.

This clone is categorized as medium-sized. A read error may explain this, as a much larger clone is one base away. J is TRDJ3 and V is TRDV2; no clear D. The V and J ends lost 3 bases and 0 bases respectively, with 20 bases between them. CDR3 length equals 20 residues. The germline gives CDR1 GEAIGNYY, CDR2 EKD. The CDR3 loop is CACDRILVEESSWDTRQMFF. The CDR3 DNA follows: TGTGCCTGTGACCGTATTTTGGTGGAGGAAAGCTCCTGGGACACCCGACAGATGTTTTTC.

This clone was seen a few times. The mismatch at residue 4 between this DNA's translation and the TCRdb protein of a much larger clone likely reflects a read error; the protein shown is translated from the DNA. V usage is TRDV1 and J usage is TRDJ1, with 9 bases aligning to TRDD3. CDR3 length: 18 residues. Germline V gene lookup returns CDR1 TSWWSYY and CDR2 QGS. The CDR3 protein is CALEEWGTGGRYTDKLIF. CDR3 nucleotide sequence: TGTGCTCTTGAGGAATGGGGGACTGGGGGACGGTACACCGATAAACTCATCTTT.

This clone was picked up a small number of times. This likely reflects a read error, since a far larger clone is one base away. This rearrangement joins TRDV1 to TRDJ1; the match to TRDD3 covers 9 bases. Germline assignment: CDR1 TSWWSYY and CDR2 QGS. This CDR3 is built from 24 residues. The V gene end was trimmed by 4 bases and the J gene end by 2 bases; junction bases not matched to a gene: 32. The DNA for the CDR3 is TGTGCTCTTGGGGGACTAACCTTGGTCCTACTTAAATCCCTTGGGGGATATGGGACCGATAAACTCATCTTT. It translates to CALGGLTLVLLKSLGGYGTDKLIF.

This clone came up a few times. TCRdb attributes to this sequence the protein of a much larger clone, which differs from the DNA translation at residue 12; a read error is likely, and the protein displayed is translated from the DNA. CDR3 region: CACDTVVGGIRGELIF. The CDR3 DNA sequence: TGTGCCTGTGACACCGTGGTTGGGGGGATACGCGGGGAACTCATCTTT. V gene TRDV2 combines with J gene TRDJ1; the match to TRDD3 covers 10 bases. Per germline, CDR1 GEAIGNYY and CDR2 EKD. V trimming: 0 bases; J trimming: 9 bases; junction bases outside the gene matches: 12. The CDR3 covers 16 residues.

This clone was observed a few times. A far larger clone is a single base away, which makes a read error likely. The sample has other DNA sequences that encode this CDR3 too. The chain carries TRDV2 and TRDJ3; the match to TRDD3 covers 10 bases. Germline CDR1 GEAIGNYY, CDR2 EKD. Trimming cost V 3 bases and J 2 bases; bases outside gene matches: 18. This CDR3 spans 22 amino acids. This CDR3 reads CACDSPGMGDTLSPWDTRQMFF. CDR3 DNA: TGTGCCTGTGACTCGCCGGGCATGGGGGATACCCTAAGCCCCTGGGACACCCGACAGATGTTTTTC.

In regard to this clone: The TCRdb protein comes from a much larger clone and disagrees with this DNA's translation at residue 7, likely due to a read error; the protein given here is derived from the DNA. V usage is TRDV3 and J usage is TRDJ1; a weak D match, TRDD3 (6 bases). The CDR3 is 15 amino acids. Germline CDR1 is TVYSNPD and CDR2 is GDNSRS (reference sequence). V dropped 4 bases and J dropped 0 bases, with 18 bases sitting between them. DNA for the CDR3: TGTGCCTCCCCGGGCAGGTGGGATAACACCGATAAACTCATCTTT. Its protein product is CASPGRWDNTDKLIF.

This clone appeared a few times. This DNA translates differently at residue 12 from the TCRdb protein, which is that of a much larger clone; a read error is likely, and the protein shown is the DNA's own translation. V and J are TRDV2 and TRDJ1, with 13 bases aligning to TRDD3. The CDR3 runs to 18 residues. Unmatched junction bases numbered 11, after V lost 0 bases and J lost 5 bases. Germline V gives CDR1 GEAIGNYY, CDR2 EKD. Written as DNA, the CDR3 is TGTGCCTGTGACACCGTAATCACTGGGGGATACGGGAGTGATAAACTCATCTTT. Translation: CACDTVITGGYGSDKLIF.

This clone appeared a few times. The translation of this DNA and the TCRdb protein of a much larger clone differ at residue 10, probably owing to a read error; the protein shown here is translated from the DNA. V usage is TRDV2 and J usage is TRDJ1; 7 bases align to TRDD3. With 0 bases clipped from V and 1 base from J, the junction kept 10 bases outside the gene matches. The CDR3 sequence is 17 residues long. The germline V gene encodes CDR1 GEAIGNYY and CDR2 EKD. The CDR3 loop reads CACDTLGIGGITDKLIF. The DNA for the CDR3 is TGTGCCTGTGACACCTTGGGGATAGGGGGGATCACCGATAAACTCATCTTT.

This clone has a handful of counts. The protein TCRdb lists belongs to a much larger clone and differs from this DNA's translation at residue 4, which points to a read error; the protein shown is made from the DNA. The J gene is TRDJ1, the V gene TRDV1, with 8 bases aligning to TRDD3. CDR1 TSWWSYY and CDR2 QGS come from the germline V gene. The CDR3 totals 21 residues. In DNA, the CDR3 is TGTGCTCTTGAGGAACTAATCCTCCTACTTTACTGGGGGCCCTACACCGATAAACTCATCTTT. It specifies CALEELILLLYWGPYTDKLIF.